This T cell receptor beta chain emerged from a study of Ad26.COV2.S vaccination and SARS-CoV-2 variants. As regards this clone: What it recognizes is unknown.

Study-wide points: Those who received vaccine or placebo ended up with similar non-spike TCR breadth. Placebo recipients trailed vaccine recipients in spike-specific TCR breadth.

The germline CDR1 and CDR2 sequences are MNHEY and SVGAGI. The V and J ends lost 0 bases and 6 bases, in that order; junction bases with no gene match: 5. The CDR3 has 14 amino acids. The treatment is: around 19 received Ad26.COV2.S at low or high dose, single or two shots; about 5 received placebo; per-sample allocation not given. Each sample was drawn 63 days after the first injection (of vaccine or placebo). Expressing Wuhan-strain SARS-CoV-2 spike, an Ad26 vector served as the vaccine. TCRdb's copy holds only in-frame clones and misses some; the assay was immunoSEQ multiplex PCR. The sample consists of 300,000 to 350,000 clones, roughly 89% of them appearing once.

The specimen was peripheral blood, collected in a trial of Ad26.COV2.S vaccine versus placebo. The gene calls are TRBV6-5 and TRBJ2-7, with 7 bases that match TRBD1. This TCR was sampled from a person between 18 and 59 years old who received the Ad26.COV2.S COVID-19 vaccine or a placebo. CDR3 in amino acids: CASSYSRTGVEQYF. The CDR3 DNA reads TGTGCCAGCAGTTACTCGAGAACAGGGGTCGAGCAGTACTTC.